This is a list of T cell receptor beta chains from one sample in a study of T cell responses to AZD1222 COVID-19 vaccine. The table came from immunoSEQ multiplex PCR; TCRdb's copy has only in-frame clones and leaves some out. Here the sample spans about 160,000 clones, 85% to 90% being singletons. The sample in question was peripheral blood, obtained on day 0 of AZD1222 vaccination. Source of these receptors: an adult in good health. Each CDR3 is given with its conserved first and last residue. The D gene is left open where the match is weak. A row's size may be missing; if present it is once, few, many or a size class.

abundance	v_gene	d_gene	j_gene	CDR3aa	CDR3nt
.	TRBV6-5	.	TRBJ2-1	CASSYREGYNEQFF	TGTGCCAGCAGTTACCGGGAAGGGTACAATGAGCAGTTCTTC
.	TRBV28	.	TRBJ2-1	CTSRTESSLGYNEQFF	TGTACCAGCAGAACCGAGTCGAGTCTGGGCTACAATGAGCAGTTCTTC
.	TRBV13	TRBD2	TRBJ2-1	CASSLGSGGPNEQFF	TGTGCCAGCAGCTTAGGGAGCGGGGGCCCCAATGAGCAGTTCTTC
.	TRBV28	.	TRBJ1-2	CASSLFYGTTHGYTF	TGTGCCAGCAGTTTATTCTACGGGACTACCCATGGCTACACCTTC
.	TRBV29-1	.	TRBJ1-1	CSAGPGAEAFF	TGCAGCGCCGGGCCCGGGGCTGAAGCTTTCTTT
.	TRBV29-1	.	TRBJ1-2	CSVEGRLANYGYTF	TGCAGCGTAGAAGGACGTCTAGCTAACTATGGCTACACCTTC
few	TRBV6-6	.	TRBJ1-1	CASSYISPRVNTEAFF	TGTGCCAGCAGTTATATTTCCCCTAGAGTGAACACTGAAGCTTTCTTT
.	TRBV12-3/TRBV12-4	.	TRBJ1-5	CASSMGINQPQHF	TGTGCCAGCAGTATGGGGATTAATCAGCCCCAGCATTTT
.	TRBV7-9	.	TRBJ1-6	CASSFFQADSPLHF	TGTGCCAGCAGCTTTTTTCAGGCGGATTCACCCCTCCACTTT
.	TRBV2	TRBD1	TRBJ1-3	CASSGWDRANSGNTIYF	TGTGCCAGCAGTGGCTGGGACAGGGCAAACTCTGGAAACACCATATATTTT
.	TRBV19	TRBD1	TRBJ2-3	CASKQGGGTDTQYF	TGTGCCAGTAAACAGGGGGGAGGCACAGATACGCAGTATTTT
.	TRBV7-9	.	TRBJ1-6	CASSLQYNSPLHF	TGTGCCAGCAGCTTACAGTATAATTCACCCCTCCACTTT